This T cell receptor beta chain emerged from a study of cytomegalovirus exposure and HLA in healthy donors. Study details: The approximately 110 validation repertoires used a platform that matched the one used for the 666 first-cohort repertoires, as a later analysis reported.

Sequencing was performed with immunoSEQ multiplex PCR; in TCRdb, only in-frame clones are kept and a portion is missing. The table includes tens of thousands of clones, about 96% detected once. Germline assignment: CDR1 SGHRS and CDR2 YFSETQ. The CDR3 has 14 residues. Trimming removed 0 bases from V and 6 bases from J, with 13 bases in between. The sample comprised PBMCs. V and J are TRBV5-1 and TRBJ2-7; D gene uncertain. The origin of this receptor is a young man in good health and CMV-seropositive. The DNA for the CDR3 is TGCGCCAGCAGCTTGGCCGGCGGTGATGGCGAGCAGTACTTC. It encodes CASSLAGGDGEQYF. The full variable domain, in which reference TRBV5-1 and TRBJ2-7 provide the parts outside the CDR3, is KAGVTQTPRYLIKTRGQQVTLSCSPISGHRSVSWYQQTPGQGLQFLFEYFSETQRNKGNFPGRFSGRQFSNSRSEMNVSTLELGDSALYLCASSLAGGDGEQYFGPGTRLTVT.